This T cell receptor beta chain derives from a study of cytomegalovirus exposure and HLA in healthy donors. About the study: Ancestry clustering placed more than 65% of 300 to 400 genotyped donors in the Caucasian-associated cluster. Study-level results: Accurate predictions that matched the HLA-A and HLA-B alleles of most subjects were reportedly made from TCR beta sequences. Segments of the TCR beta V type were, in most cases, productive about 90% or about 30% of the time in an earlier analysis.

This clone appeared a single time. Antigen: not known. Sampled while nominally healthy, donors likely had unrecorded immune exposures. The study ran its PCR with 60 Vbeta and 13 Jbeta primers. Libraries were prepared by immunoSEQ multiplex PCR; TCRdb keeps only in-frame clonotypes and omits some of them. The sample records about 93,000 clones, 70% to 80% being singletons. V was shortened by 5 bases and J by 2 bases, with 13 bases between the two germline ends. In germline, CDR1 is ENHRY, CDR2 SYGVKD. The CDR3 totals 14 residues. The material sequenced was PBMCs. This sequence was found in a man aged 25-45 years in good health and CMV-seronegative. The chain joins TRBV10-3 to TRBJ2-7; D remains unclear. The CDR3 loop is CAISSSGSPYEQYF. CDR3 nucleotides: TGTGCCATCAGTAGTTCAGGAAGTCCCTACGAGCAGTACTTC.